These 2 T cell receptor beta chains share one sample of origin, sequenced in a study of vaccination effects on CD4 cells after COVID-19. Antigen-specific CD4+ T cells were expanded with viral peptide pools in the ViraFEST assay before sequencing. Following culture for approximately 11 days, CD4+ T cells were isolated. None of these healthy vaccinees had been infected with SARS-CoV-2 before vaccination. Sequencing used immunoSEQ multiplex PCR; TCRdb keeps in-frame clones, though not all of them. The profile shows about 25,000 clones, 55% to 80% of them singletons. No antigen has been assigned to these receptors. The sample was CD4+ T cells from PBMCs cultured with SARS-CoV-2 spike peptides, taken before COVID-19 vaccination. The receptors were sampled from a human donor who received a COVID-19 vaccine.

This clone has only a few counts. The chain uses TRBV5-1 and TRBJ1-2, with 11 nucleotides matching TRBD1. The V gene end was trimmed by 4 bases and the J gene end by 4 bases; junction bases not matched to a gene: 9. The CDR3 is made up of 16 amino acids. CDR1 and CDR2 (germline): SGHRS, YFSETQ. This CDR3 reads CASSEPGQGVGYGYTF. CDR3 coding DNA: TGCGCCAGCAGCGAACCGGGACAGGGGGTCGGCTATGGCTACACCTTC.

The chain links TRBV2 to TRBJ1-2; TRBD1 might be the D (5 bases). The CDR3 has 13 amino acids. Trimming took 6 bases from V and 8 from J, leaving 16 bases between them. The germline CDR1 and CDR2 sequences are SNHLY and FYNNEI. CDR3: CASRKGLGLGYTF. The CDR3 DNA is TGTGCCAGCAGGAAGGGGTTAGGGTTAGGCTACACCTTC.